Below, one T cell receptor beta chain is given with its context. Its binding antigen is unknown. No much larger clone exists at a distance of one base, and base qualities are not known. Additional DNA sequences in this sample encode the identical CDR3. TCR CDR3 regions were amplified from genomic DNA by multiplex PCR using the deep immunoSEQ assay. For each cell subset, the extracted genomic DNA was distributed evenly across all wells of several immunoSEQ 96-well plates, and each plate served as one replicate. For sorted subsets, 200 to 250 ng of genomic DNA, equivalent to 25,000 to 35,000 T cell genomes, went into each replicate PCR. Purified libraries were quantified with a Qubit 3.0 fluorometer, sized on a Bioanalyzer 2100, and re-quantified with the KAPA Library Quantification kit. Every immunoSEQ 96-well plate was sequenced on a dedicated single-read 150-cycle Illumina NextSeq 550 flow cell. The authors' analysis ran thus. The immunoSEQ output contained only junctional sequences without quality scores, so filtering could not match that applied to full-length reads. To assign V/J genes and CDR3, sequences were annotated against IMGT germline references using PyIR, a Python wrapper for IgBLAST v1.9. Reads were filtered out if the reads had weak V/J assignments (E-value above 1e-6), no CDR3, stop codons, out-of-frame junctions, or ambiguous translated residues. V3J clonotypes were defined as sequences sharing the same inferred V gene, J gene, and CDR3 amino acid sequence. To compute the percentage overlap between repertoires, the number of shared unique clonotypes was divided by the size of the smaller repertoire. Repertoire richness was assessed with RTK rarefaction, the Chao1 estimator, and Recon v2.1 estimates of unobserved clonotypes. For all TCRbeta clonotypes obtained by the gDNA method from a few donors, generation probabilities were computed with OLGA. TCRdb took this table from immuneACCESS and kept in-frame rearrangements with V and J called. Such tables lack part of the clones; where checked against another copy, unresolved V genes explain under half of the gap, and the rest is unexplained. V and J calls and clone size are copied from that table; D and trimming were computed from the DNA. Counted in this sample were nearly 2 million clones; roughly 94% of them appeared once. The ten most abundant clones make up under 1.5% of the sample.

The data derive from a study of shared clonotypes between healthy human individuals (dated by TCRdb to 2018 to 2021). Regarding the study in general: Two women and a few men aged 18 to 49 years were included in the cohort. To estimate repertoire size and how much clonotype sharing occurs between individuals, the study deeply sequenced the blood TCR repertoires of about 5 healthy adults. To increase sequencing depth and limit assay-specific biases, different laboratories used diverse techniques to prepare libraries and sequence TCR repertoires. Between about 0.9 and 10 billion PBMCs per donor were obtained by leukapheresis. For each donor, CD4 naive and CD4 memory were each given three plates, CD8 naive was given two plates, and CD8 memory was given one plate.

What the study reported, not specific to this receptor: Because the study included only a small number of donors, the genetic and exposure-history diversity represented was limited. Estimated clonotype richness was generally larger for naive than for memory subsets. Clonotypes shared by all four sorted-subset donors showed higher generation probabilities than non-shared clonotypes. Even with the large sequencing depth, rarefaction of the sorted-subset datasets indicated that sequencing was incomplete. Pairwise subsampling led to the expectation that sequencing depth would affect the degree of clonotype sharing among donors. Sampling was restricted to blood, and TCR repertoires in tissue are likely to differ from TCR repertoires in blood. Around 5.4% of naive CD4, 3.5% of naive CD8, about 2.1% of memory CD4, and 0.4% of memory CD8 clonotypes were shared across several donors.

CD8 naive samples consisted of CD45RO-negative cells that were positively selected for CCR7, yielding a CD45RA+CCR7+ population without TemRA cells. Donors were healthy HIV-negative adults with no recently reported acute infections or vaccinations. Every donor was a Caucasian adult residing in Nashville, Tennessee, USA. After blood collection by leukapheresis, PBMCs were isolated using Ficoll-Histopaque density gradient centrifugation and then cryopreserved in the vapor phase of liquid nitrogen. Purity and quantity of every magnetically sorted T cell population were checked by analytical flow cytometry. Genomic DNA was isolated from every sorted fraction and measured by UV absorbance on a Nanodrop 2000c. The specimen sequenced was naive CD8+ T cells sorted from blood. The label giving this sample's cell subset or site can be read as: CD45RA+CCR7+. The clonotype originates from a young man in good health.

The CDR3 protein sequence reads: CASSYEPGMNTEAFF. The DNA reads TGTGCCAGCAGTTACGAGCCAGGCATGAACACTGAAGCTTTCTTT. The chain employs TRBV6-5 and TRBJ1-1, with the D gene too uncertain to name. For CDR1 and CDR2, the germline V gene lists MNHEY and SVGAGI. There are 15 amino acids in the CDR3, from cysteine to phenylalanine inclusive. Kept here is only the CDR3 DNA, which spans 45 bases and is read in frame from base 1. V is clipped by 2 bases and J by 0 bases, and the sequence between their germline boundaries is 10 bases long.